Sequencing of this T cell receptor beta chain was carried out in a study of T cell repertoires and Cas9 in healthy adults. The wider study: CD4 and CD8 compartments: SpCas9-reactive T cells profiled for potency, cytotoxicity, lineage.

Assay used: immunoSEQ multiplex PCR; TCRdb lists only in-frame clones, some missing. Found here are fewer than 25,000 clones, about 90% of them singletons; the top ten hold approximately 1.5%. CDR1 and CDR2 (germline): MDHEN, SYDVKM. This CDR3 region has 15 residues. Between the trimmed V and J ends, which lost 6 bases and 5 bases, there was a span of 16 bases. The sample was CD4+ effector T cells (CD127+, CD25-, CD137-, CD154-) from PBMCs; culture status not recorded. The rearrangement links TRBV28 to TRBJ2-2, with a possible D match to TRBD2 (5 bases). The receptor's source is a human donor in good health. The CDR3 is CASRAPGELTGELFF. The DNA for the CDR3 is TGTGCCAGCAGAGCACCCGGGGAACTTACCGGGGAGCTGTTTTTT.